One sample yielded the 22 T cell receptor beta chains listed below, sequenced in a study of CDR3 diversity in severe acne. MiXCR, applied by TCRdb to the PCR reads, yields one record per CDR3 protein. The table has about 98,000 distinct CDR3 sequences, under 60% seen once. The material sequenced was blood. The source is a male donor with acne.

This clonotype showed up many times. The gene calls are TRBV20-1 and TRBJ2-4; a weak D match, TRBD1 (6 bases). The V end was cut by 6 bases, the J end by 6 bases, with 18 bases between. Germline V gene data show CDR1 as DFQATT and CDR2 as SNEGSKA (reference sequence). CDR3 length equals 14 residues. DNA of the CDR3: TGCAGTGCAGCCAAGGGGGTGCTCGGAAACATTCAGTACTTC. Protein product: CSAAKGVLGNIQYF.

Note on this clonotype: This may be a read error, as it is one base from a much larger clone. The chain uses TRBV5-1 and TRBJ2-2, with D possibly matching TRBD2 (6 bases). Deletions cut 5 bases from V and 3 bases from J, with 14 bases between. CDR3 length: 15 residues. Germline CDR1 and CDR2: SGHRS and YFSETQ. CDR3 in DNA: TGCGCCAGCAGGGCATGGGACTCCGACACCGGGGAGCTGTTTTTT. It encodes CASRAWDSDTGELFF.

The table lists this clonotype with many counts. The chain combines TRBV6-1 with TRBJ2-5; TRBD2 aligns across 12 bases. The V gene end was trimmed by 2 bases and the J gene end by 2 bases; junction bases not matched to a gene: 0. Germline V gene lookup returns CDR1 MNHNS and CDR2 SASEGT. The CDR3 has 15 residues. The CDR3: CASSELAGGQETQYF. The DNA of the CDR3 is TGTGCCAGCAGTGAACTAGCGGGAGGGCAAGAGACCCAGTACTTC.

The gene calls are TRBV25-1 and TRBJ2-2; 16 bases are a match to TRBD2. Germline lookup yields CDR1 MGHDK and CDR2 SYGVNS. CDR3 size: 18 residues. V shed 3 bases, J shed 4 bases, and the junction held 5 bases outside the gene matches. CDR3 in amino acids: CASSEEGLAGGPTGELFF. The CDR3 DNA sequence: TGTGCCAGCAGTGAGGAGGGACTAGCGGGAGGGCCCACCGGGGAGCTGTTTTTT.

Turning to this clonotype: The CDR3 ends on some other residue instead of the conserved phenylalanine or tryptophan, so this is likely a read error. The chain links TRBV15 to TRBJ2-7; 10 bases map to TRBD1. This CDR3 contains 14 residues. Germline-derived CDR1 and CDR2 are LNHNV and YYDKDF (reference sequence). V lost 7 bases and J lost 5; bases outside the gene matches: 8. DNA of the CDR3: TGTGCCACCAACACAGGGACAGGGGAGAACGAGCAGTACTCC. This gives the protein CATNTGTGENEQYS.

The V and J genes are TRBV19 and TRBJ1-4; D unresolved. CDR1 is LNHDA, CDR2 SQIVND, per germline (reference sequence). The CDR3 is made up of 15 amino acids. V was cut by 2 bases and J by 8 bases, with 15 bases left in between. This chain's CDR3 is CASSILVDQGEKLFF. The DNA of the CDR3 is TGTGCCAGTAGTATACTGGTGGATCAAGGCGAAAAACTGTTTTTT.

There are many counts of this clonotype. V usage is TRBV5-1 and J usage is TRBJ2-1; D may be TRBD1 or TRBD2 (5 bases each). This CDR3 spans 15 amino acids. Germline assignment: CDR1 SGHRS and CDR2 YFSETQ. V lost 0 bases and J 5 bases, leaving 12 bases between the germline ends. The CDR3 region has the DNA TGCGCCAGCAGCTTGGCCGGGACCTTGAACAATGAGCAGTTCTTC. Translated: CASSLAGTLNNEQFF.

The rearrangement joins TRBV15 to TRBJ2-5; either TRBD1 or TRBD2 may supply D (5 bases each). Per the germline V gene, CDR1 is LNHNV and CDR2 is YYDKDF (reference sequence). CDR3 length: 14 amino acids. V was shortened by 1 base and J by 3 bases, with 9 bases between the two germline ends. CDR3 sequence: CATSRVGTEETQYF. The DNA for the CDR3 is TGTGCCACCAGCAGAGTAGGGACCGAAGAGACCCAGTACTTC. The variable domain in full, with the rest retrieved from reference TRBV15 and TRBJ2-5, is DAMVIQNPRYQVTQFGKPVTLSCSQTLNHNVMYWYQQKSSQAPKLLFHYYDKDFNNEADTPDNFQSRRPNTSFCFLDIRSPGLGDTAMYLCATSRVGTEETQYFGPGTRLLVL.

V usage is TRBV25-1 and J usage is TRBJ2-7; 10 nucleotides line up with TRBD2. After removal of 11 bases from V and 6 bases from J, the junction contained 13 bases not matched to a gene. The CDR3 is 14 residues long. Germline loops: CDR1 MGHDK, CDR2 SYGVNS. The CDR3 reads CACQTGTSAGEQYF. As DNA, the CDR3 is TGTGCCTGCCAAACCGGGACTAGCGCAGGCGAGCAGTACTTC.

This clonotype has at least ten counts. The V call is TRBV27, the J call TRBJ1-2, with 8 bases aligning to TRBD1. This CDR3 spans 15 amino acids. CDR1 is MNHEY, CDR2 SMNVEV, per germline (reference sequence). V shed 5 bases and J 8 bases; nucleotides not matched to a gene: 13. Written as DNA, the CDR3 is TGTGCCAGCAGTCCGAACACAGGGGGATCAGGCGGCTACACCTTC. It specifies CASSPNTGGSGGYTF.

This clonotype has just one count. The rearrangement uses TRBV7-9 and TRBJ2-4; D tentatively reads TRBD1 or TRBD2 (7 bases each). The V gene lost 2 bases and the J gene lost 8 bases, with 10 bases spanning the gap. This CDR3 has 13 residues. Germline V gene data show CDR1 as SEHNR and CDR2 as FQNEAQ (reference sequence). The CDR3 DNA sequence: TGTGCCAGCAGCTTACAGGGGGGGGACATTCAGTACTTC. Protein sequence: CASSLQGGDIQYF.

The sample holds many counts of this clonotype. This chain joins TRBV9 and TRBJ1-2; a possible D gene is TRBD1 (6 bases). Germline loops: CDR1 SGDLS, CDR2 YYNGEE. This CDR3 contains 15 residues. The V end was cut by 0 bases, the J end by 3 bases, with 12 bases between. This CDR3 is CASSVDLRGDYGYTF. DNA for the CDR3: TGTGCCAGCAGCGTAGATTTAAGGGGGGACTATGGCTACACCTTC.

This clonotype was seen more than once but under ten times. The chain links TRBV2 to TRBJ1-3, with a weak D call TRBD1 (5 bases). This CDR3 comprises 12 residues. Per the germline V gene, CDR1 is SNHLY and CDR2 is FYNNEI. Trimming shortened V by 8 bases and J by 2 bases, and 7 bases separated the two germline ends. The CDR3 protein is CASLGAGNTIYF. The CDR3 nucleotides read TGTGCCAGCCTAGGGGCTGGAAACACCATATATTTT. The variable domain in full, completed from reference TRBV2 and TRBJ1-3, reads EPEVTQTPSHQVTQMGQEVILRCVPISNHLYFYWYRQILGQKVEFLVSFYNNEISEKSEIFDDQFSVERPDGSNFTLKIRSTKLEDSAMYFCASLGAGNTIYFGEGSWLTVV.

V is TRBV20-1 and J is TRBJ2-7, with TRBD2 as a possible D gene (5 bases). Germline CDR1 DFQATT, CDR2 SNEGSKA (reference sequence). The CDR3 length is 13 residues. The V and J ends lost 6 bases and 3 bases respectively, with 15 bases between them. The CDR3 DNA reads as TGCAGTGCGACGGAAACGAGGGTCTACGAGCAGTACTTC. Its translation: CSATETRVYEQYF.

The V call is TRBV5-4, the J call TRBJ2-7; D assignment may be TRBD1 or TRBD2 (5 bases each). The ends were cut back, 4 bases at V and 2 bases at J, with 19 bases in the middle. Per germline, CDR1 SGHNT and CDR2 YYREEE (reference sequence). The length of the CDR3 is 16 residues. CDR3 residues: CASSQTRDGKPYEQYF. The CDR3 nucleotides are TGTGCCAGCAGCCAAACAAGGGACGGAAAACCCTACGAGCAGTACTTC.

The chain carries TRBV4-1 and TRBJ1-2; D is possibly TRBD1 (5 bases). The germline V gene encodes CDR1 MGHRA and CDR2 YSYEKL. Trimming cost V 0 bases and J 2 bases, with 10 bases left between them. The CDR3 covers 15 residues. CDR3 sequence reads: CASSQDQGHNYGYTF. CDR3 bases: TGCGCCAGCAGCCAAGATCAGGGTCACAACTATGGCTACACCTTC.

A few counts support this clonotype. This may stem from a read error, because a much larger clone lies one nucleotide away. The conserved closing phenylalanine or tryptophan is absent in this CDR3, likely reflecting a read error. V gene TRBV6-2 or TRBV6-3 combines with J gene TRBJ2-7, with 7 bases aligning to TRBD2. The ends lost 5 bases at V and 5 bases at J; junction bases unmatched: 3. The CDR3 loop spans 12 amino acids. CDR1 MNHEY and CDR2 SVGEGT come from the germline V gene. The CDR3 reads CASSGGGNEQYS. In nucleotides, the CDR3 is TGTGCCAGCAGTGGGGGAGGGAACGAGCAGTACTCC.

About this clonotype itself: Possible read error: a much larger clone is one base away. Given the absence of the conserved phenylalanine or tryptophan at the CDR3 end, a read error is likely. V is TRBV6-5 and J is TRBJ2-7; 10 nucleotides agree with TRBD1. CDR3 size: 15 residues. The ends lost 2 bases at V and 4 bases at J; junction bases unmatched: 5. The germline V gene has CDR1 MNHEY and CDR2 SVGAGI. DNA of the CDR3: TGTGCCAGCAGTTACAGGGACAGGGGATTATACGAGCAGTACTCC. Translated, it gives CASSYRDRGLYEQYS.

In its sample, this clonotype was seen many times. This chain links TRBV5-8 with TRBJ2-2, with TRBD2 identical over 12 bases. Trimming removed 5 bases from V and 6 bases from J; junction bases left unmatched: 5. The CDR3 is 15 amino acids. CDR1 and CDR2 from the germline V gene are SGHTS and YDEGEE. The CDR3 loop is CASRPGTSGSGELFF. CDR3 DNA sequence: TGTGCCAGCAGACCCGGGACTAGCGGGTCCGGGGAGCTGTTTTTT.

This clonotype showed up just once. V and J are TRBV20-1 and TRBJ2-7; TRBD2 aligns across 7 bases. CDR3 length equals 14 residues. The J segment lost 5 bases and the V segment lost 1 base, leaving 8 bases of the junction unmatched. Germline V CDR1 and CDR2: DFQATT, SNEGSKA (reference sequence). CDR3 region: CSARVDAGAHEQYF. CDR3 sequence (DNA): TGCAGTGCTAGAGTCGACGCGGGAGCTCACGAGCAGTACTTC.

This chain links TRBV7-8 with TRBJ1-1; D unresolved. The germline V gene encodes CDR1 SGHVS and CDR2 FQNEAQ. Trimming left V 5 bases short and J 7 bases short, with 14 bases between. The CDR3 consists of 13 residues. CDR3: CASSPENKYEAFF. CDR3 sequence (DNA): TGTGCCAGCAGCCCCGAAAACAAATATGAAGCTTTCTTT.

The CDR3 protein is CASSYMPANYGYTF. Here the CDR3 DNA reads TGTGCCAGCAGCTATATGCCGGCGAACTATGGCTACACCTTC. The chain recombines TRBV5-5 with TRBJ1-2; D is unclear. The CDR3 consists of 14 residues. Trimming left V 3 bases short and J 2 bases short, with 11 bases between. Germline-derived CDR1 and CDR2 are SGHKS and YYEKEE (reference sequence).